This entry concerns a single T cell receptor (beta chain). The antigen is unknown. PCR was performed using 60 Vbeta and 13 Jbeta primers. Profiling relied on immunoSEQ multiplex PCR, and the TCRdb table lists in-frame clones only, not all of them. The table records roughly 190,000 clones, about 88% of them present only once. This specimen comes from a study of cytomegalovirus exposure and HLA in healthy donors. The germline CDR1 and CDR2 sequences are SGHNT and YENEEA. Trimming stripped 5 bases from V and 0 bases from J, with 14 bases between. The CDR3 is 15 residues long. Study-wide results and caveats: When the data were analyzed later, several of the most significant clusters appeared to be linked to common viral pathogens.

This TCR derives from a woman aged 18-29 years in good health and CMV-seronegative. The chain combines TRBV11-3 with TRBJ2-7; D gene uncertain. The sequenced material came from PBMCs. The CDR3 coding sequence is TGTGCCAGCAGCCCTGAAATATCCTACTCCTACGAGCAGTACTTC. Translating gives CASSPEISYSYEQYF.